One T cell receptor (beta chain) is described in this entry. The data derive from a study of OX40 agonist ivuxolimab in advanced cancers. TCRdb's copy holds only in-frame clones and misses some; the assay was immunoSEQ multiplex PCR. The table records about 32,000 clones, about nine tenths of them present only once. V lost 4 bases, J lost 7 bases, and 11 bases stayed unmatched. The germline CDR1 and CDR2 sequences are MDHEN and SYDVKM. This CDR3 region has 15 residues. The sequence came from an adult with an advanced solid tumor such as melanoma, head and neck, liver or kidney cancer. The source was CD4+ or CD8+ T cells sorted from blood, collected in a trial of the OX40 agonist ivuxolimab. The chain uses TRBV28 and TRBJ2-7; 9 bases are a match to TRBD1. The CDR3 protein is CASSWTGEGGREQYF. The CDR3 DNA is TGTGCCAGCAGTTGGACAGGGGAGGGGGGCCGGGAGCAGTACTTC.